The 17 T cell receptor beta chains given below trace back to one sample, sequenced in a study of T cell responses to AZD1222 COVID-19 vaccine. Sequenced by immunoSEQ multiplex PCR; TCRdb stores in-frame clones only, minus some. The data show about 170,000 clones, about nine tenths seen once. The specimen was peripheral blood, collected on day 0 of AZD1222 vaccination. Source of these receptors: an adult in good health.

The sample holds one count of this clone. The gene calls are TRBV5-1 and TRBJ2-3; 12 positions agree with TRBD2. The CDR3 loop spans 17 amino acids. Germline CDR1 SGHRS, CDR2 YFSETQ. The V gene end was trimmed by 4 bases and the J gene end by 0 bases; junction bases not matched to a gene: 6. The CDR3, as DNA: TGCGCCAGCAGCCTCTCTAGCGGGGGGGCGAGCACAGATACGCAGTATTTT. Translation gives CASSLSSGGASTDTQYF.

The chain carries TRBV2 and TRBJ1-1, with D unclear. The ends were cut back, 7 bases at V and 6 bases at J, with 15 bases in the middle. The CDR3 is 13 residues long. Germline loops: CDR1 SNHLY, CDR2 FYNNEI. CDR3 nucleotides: TGTGCCAGCAACCGGGTCCTAGGGTCTGAAGCTTTCTTT. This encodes CASNRVLGSEAFF. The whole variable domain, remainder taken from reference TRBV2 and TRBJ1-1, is EPEVTQTPSHQVTQMGQEVILRCVPISNHLYFYWYRQILGQKVEFLVSFYNNEISEKSEIFDDQFSVERPDGSNFTLKIRSTKLEDSAMYFCASNRVLGSEAFFGQGTRLTVV.

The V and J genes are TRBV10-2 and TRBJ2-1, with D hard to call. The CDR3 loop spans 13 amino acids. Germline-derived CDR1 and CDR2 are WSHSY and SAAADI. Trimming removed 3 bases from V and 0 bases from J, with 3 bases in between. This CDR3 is CASSDRSYNEQFF. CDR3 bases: TGCGCCAGCAGTGACCGCTCCTACAATGAGCAGTTCTTC.

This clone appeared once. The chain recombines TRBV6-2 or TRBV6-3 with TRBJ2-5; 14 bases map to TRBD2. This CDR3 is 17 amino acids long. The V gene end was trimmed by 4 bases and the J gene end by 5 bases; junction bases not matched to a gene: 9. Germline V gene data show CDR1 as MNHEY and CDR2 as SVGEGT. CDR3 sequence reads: CASSWTSGGLGAETQYF. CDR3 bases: TGTGCCAGCAGTTGGACTAGCGGGGGGCTCGGGGCGGAGACCCAGTACTTC.

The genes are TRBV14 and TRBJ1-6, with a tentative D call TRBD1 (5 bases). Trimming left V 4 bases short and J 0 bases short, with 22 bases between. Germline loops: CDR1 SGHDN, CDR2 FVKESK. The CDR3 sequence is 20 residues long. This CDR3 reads CASSLTRWQGSGSYNSPLHF. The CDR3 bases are TGTGCCAGCAGCCTAACTCGGTGGCAGGGTTCGGGCTCCTATAATTCACCCCTCCACTTT.

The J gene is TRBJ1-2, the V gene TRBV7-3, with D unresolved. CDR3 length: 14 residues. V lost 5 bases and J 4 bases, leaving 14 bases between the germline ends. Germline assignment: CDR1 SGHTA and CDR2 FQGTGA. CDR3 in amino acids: CASSPGGSSYGYTF. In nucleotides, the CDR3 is TGTGCCAGCAGCCCAGGAGGGAGTAGCTATGGCTACACCTTC. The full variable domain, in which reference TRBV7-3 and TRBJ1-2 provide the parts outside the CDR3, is GAGVSQTPSNKVTEKGKYVELRCDPISGHTALYWYRQSLGQGPEFLIYFQGTGAADDSGLPNDRFFAVRPEGSVSTLKIQRTERGDSAVYLCASSPGGSSYGYTFGSGTRLTVV.

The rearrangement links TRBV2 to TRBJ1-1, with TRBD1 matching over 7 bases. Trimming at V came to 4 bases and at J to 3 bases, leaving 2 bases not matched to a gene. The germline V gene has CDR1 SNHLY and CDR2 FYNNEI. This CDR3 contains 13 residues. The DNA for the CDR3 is TGTGCCAGCAGTGGACAGGGCTACACTGAAGCTTTCTTT. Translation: CASSGQGYTEAFF.

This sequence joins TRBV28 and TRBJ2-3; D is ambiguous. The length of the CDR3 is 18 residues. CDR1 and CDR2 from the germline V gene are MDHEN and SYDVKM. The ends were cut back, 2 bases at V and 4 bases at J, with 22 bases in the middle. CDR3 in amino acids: CASSLRAPFGRFADTQYF. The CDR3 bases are TGTGCCAGCAGTTTAAGGGCCCCCTTTGGCAGGTTCGCAGATACGCAGTATTTT.

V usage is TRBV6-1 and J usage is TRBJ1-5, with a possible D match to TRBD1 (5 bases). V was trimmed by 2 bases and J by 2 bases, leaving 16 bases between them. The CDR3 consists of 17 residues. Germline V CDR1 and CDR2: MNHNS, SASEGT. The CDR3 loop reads CASSEMVGTTRNQPQHF. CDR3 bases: TGTGCCAGCAGTGAAATGGTAGGGACTACTCGCAATCAGCCCCAGCATTTT.

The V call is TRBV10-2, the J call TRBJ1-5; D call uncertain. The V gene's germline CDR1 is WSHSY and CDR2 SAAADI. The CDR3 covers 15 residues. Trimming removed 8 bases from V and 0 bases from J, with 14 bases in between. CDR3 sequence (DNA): TGCGCCAGCTGGGTGGGTGCCCTTAGCAATCAGCCCCAGCATTTT. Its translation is CASWVGALSNQPQHF.

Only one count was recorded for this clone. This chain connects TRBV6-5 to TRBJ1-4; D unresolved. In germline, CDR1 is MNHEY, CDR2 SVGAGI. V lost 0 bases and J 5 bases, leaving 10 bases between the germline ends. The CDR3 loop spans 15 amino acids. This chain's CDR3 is CASSYSPMRNEKLFF. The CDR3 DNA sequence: TGTGCCAGCAGTTACTCGCCGATGCGAAATGAAAAACTGTTTTTT.

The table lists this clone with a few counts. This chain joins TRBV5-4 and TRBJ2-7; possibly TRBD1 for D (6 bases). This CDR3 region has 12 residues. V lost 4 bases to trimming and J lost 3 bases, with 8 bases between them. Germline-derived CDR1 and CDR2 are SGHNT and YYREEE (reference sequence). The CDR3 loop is CASSPDSYEQYF. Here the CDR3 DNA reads TGTGCCAGCAGCCCGGACAGCTACGAGCAGTACTTC.

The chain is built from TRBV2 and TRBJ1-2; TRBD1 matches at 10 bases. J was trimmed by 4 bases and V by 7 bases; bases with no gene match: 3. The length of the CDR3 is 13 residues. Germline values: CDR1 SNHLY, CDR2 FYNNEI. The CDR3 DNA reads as TGTGCCAGCACCGGGGACAGGGGCTATGGCTACACCTTC. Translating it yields CASTGDRGYGYTF.

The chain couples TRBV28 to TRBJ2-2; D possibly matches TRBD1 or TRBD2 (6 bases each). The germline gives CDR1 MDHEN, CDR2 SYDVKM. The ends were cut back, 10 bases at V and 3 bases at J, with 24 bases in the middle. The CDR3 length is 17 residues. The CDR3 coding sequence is TGTGCCACCCGGGGGCTAGACGGCCTGACGGACACCGGGGAGCTGTTTTTT. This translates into CATRGLDGLTDTGELFF.

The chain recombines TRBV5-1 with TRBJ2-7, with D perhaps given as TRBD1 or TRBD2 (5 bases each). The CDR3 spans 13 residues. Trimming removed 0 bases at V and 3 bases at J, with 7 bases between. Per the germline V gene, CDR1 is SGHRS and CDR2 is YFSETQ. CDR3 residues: CASSLVGDYEQYF. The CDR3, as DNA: TGCGCCAGCAGCTTGGTGGGGGACTACGAGCAGTACTTC.

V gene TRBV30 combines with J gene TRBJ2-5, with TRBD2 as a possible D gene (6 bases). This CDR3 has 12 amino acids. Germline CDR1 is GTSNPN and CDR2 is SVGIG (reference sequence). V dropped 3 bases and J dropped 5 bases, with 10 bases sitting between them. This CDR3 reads CAWRRDFETQYF. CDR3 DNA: TGTGCCTGGAGGAGGGACTTTGAGACCCAGTACTTC. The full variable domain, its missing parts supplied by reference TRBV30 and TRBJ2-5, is SQTIHQWPATLVQPVGSPLSLECTVEGTSNPNLYWYRQAAGRGLQLLFYSVGIGQISSEVPQNLSASRPQDRQFILSSKKLLLSDSGFYLCAWRRDFETQYFGPGTRLLVL.

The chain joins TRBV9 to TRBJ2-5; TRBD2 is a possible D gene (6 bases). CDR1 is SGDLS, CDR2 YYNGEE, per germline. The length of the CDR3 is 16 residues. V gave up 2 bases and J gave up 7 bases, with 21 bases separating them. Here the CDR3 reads CASSVSSGEAVRTQYF. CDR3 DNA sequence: TGTGCCAGCAGCGTTAGTTCCGGGGAGGCGGTGAGGACCCAGTACTTC.